This passage covers 26 T cell receptor beta chains from one sample sequenced in a study of cytomegalovirus exposure and HLA in healthy donors. PCR was performed using 60 Vbeta and 13 Jbeta primers. Generated by immunoSEQ multiplex PCR, the TCRdb table keeps only in-frame clones and is missing some. Among around 100,000 clones listed, around two thirds were seen once. The specimen was PBMCs. The source of these receptors is a middle-aged man in good health and CMV-seropositive.

This clone has just one count. This chain links TRBV7-3 with TRBJ2-6, with D maybe TRBD2 (5 bases). CDR1 SGHTA and CDR2 FQGTGA come from the germline V gene. Trimming left V 5 bases short and J 0 bases short, with 17 bases between. This CDR3 is 18 amino acids long. The CDR3 loop reads CASSPDGGEPSGANVLTF. DNA for the CDR3: TGTGCCAGCAGCCCCGACGGAGGCGAACCCTCTGGGGCCAACGTCCTGACTTTC.

DNA of the CDR3: TGTGCCAGCAGGACCAATCTGGGCTCACCCCTCCACTTT. Translating it yields CASRTNLGSPLHF. The rearrangement uses TRBV27 and TRBJ1-6; no definite D call. The CDR3 runs 13 residues. In germline, CDR1 is MNHEY, CDR2 SMNVEV (reference sequence). V was pared by 6 bases and J by 10 bases, with 13 bases between.

This chain uses TRBV5-6 with TRBJ2-7; TRBD2 is a possible D gene (7 bases). Germline V gives CDR1 SGHDT, CDR2 YYEEEE. CDR3 size: 17 residues. V was clipped by 3 bases and J by 4 bases, with 23 bases between them. In DNA form, the CDR3 reads TGTGCCAGCAGCTCACCTAGGCTAGCGGAAACAGGGTACGAGCAGTACTTC. This gives the protein CASSSPRLAETGYEQYF.

This chain uses TRBV6-4 with TRBJ1-1; D is undetermined. The V gene's germline CDR1 is MRHNA and CDR2 SNTAGT. The CDR3 covers 13 residues. V was clipped by 6 bases and J by 1 base, with 9 bases between them. The CDR3, as DNA: TGTGCCAGCAGGATGGCCTCGAACACTGAAGCTTTCTTT. Encoded protein: CASRMASNTEAFF.

The chain uses TRBV7-2 and TRBJ1-5, with D perhaps matching TRBD1 (5 bases). The ends were cut back, 4 bases at V and 2 bases at J, with 12 bases in the middle. The CDR3 has 15 amino acids. Germline CDR1 and CDR2: SGHTA and FQGNSA. CDR3 residues: CASSSGGGGNQPQHF. The CDR3 DNA reads TGTGCCAGCAGCTCCGGTGGAGGGGGCAATCAGCCCCAGCATTTT.

This CDR3 is CASSAPGRADTEAFF. The CDR3 coding sequence is TGTGCCAGCAGTGCCCCAGGGAGGGCGGACACTGAAGCTTTCTTT. This chain uses TRBV6-1 with TRBJ1-1; maybe TRBD1 (5 bases). V was shortened by 4 bases and J by 3 bases, with 15 bases between the two germline ends. The CDR3 is 15 amino acids. Looked up from germline, CDR1 is MNHNS and CDR2 is SASEGT.

The rearrangement links TRBV10-3 to TRBJ1-1; TRBD1 might be the D (5 bases). Germline values: CDR1 ENHRY, CDR2 SYGVKD. This CDR3 is 14 amino acids long. V gave up 7 bases and J gave up 0 bases, with 12 bases separating them. DNA for the CDR3: TGTGCCATCAACCCGGGGGAGATGAACACTGAAGCTTTCTTT. Translated: CAINPGEMNTEAFF.

This clone was counted only a few times. This chain joins TRBV6-5 and TRBJ2-2, with 8 bases fitting TRBD2. J gave up 6 bases and V 2 bases, and 5 bases lay outside the gene matches. CDR1 is MNHEY and CDR2 is SVGAGI in the germline V gene. The length of the CDR3 is 15 residues. As DNA, the CDR3 is TGTGCCAGCAGTTACAAACCGCGGGGGGCCGGGGAGCTGTTTTTT. Protein product: CASSYKPRGAGELFF.

The V and J genes are TRBV9 and TRBJ2-3, with 10 bases fitting TRBD2. This CDR3 spans 17 amino acids. Germline CDR1 and CDR2: SGDLS and YYNGEE. V lost 4 bases to trimming and J lost 9 bases; unmatched junction nucleotides: 17. DNA of the CDR3: TGTGCCAGCAGCCCCCGTAGTGGGACTAGCGTCCGGGTCACGCAGTATTTT. Its translation is CASSPRSGTSVRVTQYF.

This clone was detected only a few times. The rearrangement links TRBV4-1 to TRBJ1-1, with D uncertain. The V gene lost 0 bases and the J gene lost 6 bases, with 17 bases spanning the gap. The CDR3 is made up of 16 amino acids. CDR1 and CDR2 (germline): MGHRA, YSYEKL. In DNA, the CDR3 is TGCGCCAGCAGCCAAGATGTCCGCAGGCCTAAGGCTGAAGCTTTCTTT. Its translation is CASSQDVRRPKAEAFF.

This chain uses TRBV11-2 with TRBJ2-5, with unresolved D. CDR1 is SGHAT and CDR2 is FQNNGV in the germline V gene. The V end was cut by 5 bases, the J end by 7 bases, with 14 bases between. The CDR3 covers 13 residues. CDR3: CASSLSLVVTQYF. In DNA form, the CDR3 reads TGTGCCAGCAGCCTAAGTCTAGTTGTGACCCAGTACTTC.

The V call is TRBV7-3, the J call TRBJ2-1, with 12 bases fitting TRBD2. The CDR3 is made up of 16 amino acids. Per the germline V gene, CDR1 is SGHTA and CDR2 is FQGTGA. Unmatched junction bases numbered 10, after V lost 5 bases and J lost 8 bases. CDR3 coding DNA: TGTGCCAGCAGCGACTCACTAGCGGGAGGCGGCGATGAGCAGTTCTTC. Protein: CASSDSLAGGGDEQFF.

This clone was seen just once. The chain links TRBV6-6 to TRBJ1-1; weak D call: TRBD1 (5 bases). Trimming took 7 bases from V and 2 from J, leaving 11 bases between them. CDR1 is MNHNY and CDR2 is SVGAGI in the germline V gene (reference sequence). The CDR3 spans 13 residues. The CDR3 bases are TGTGCCAGCAATCCGACAGCTAACACTGAAGCTTTCTTT. Amino acids: CASNPTANTEAFF.

The gene calls are TRBV4-1 and TRBJ2-4; 12 positions match TRBD2. This CDR3 is built from 15 residues. The germline CDR1 and CDR2 sequences are MGHRA and YSYEKL. V lost 0 bases and J lost 12; bases outside the gene matches: 6. CDR3 amino acids: CASSQEIGLAGSQYF. In DNA, the CDR3 is TGCGCCAGCAGCCAAGAGATTGGACTAGCGGGGAGTCAGTACTTC.

The chain recombines TRBV27 with TRBJ1-2; TRBD1 might be the D (5 bases). The CDR3 extends over 14 amino acids. Germline CDR1 reads MNHEY; CDR2 reads SMNVEV (reference sequence). V was trimmed by 3 bases and J by 3 bases, leaving 11 bases between them. The DNA of the CDR3 is TGTGCCAGCAGTTTCCGGGGGGGTTACTATGGCTACACCTTC. This gives the protein CASSFRGGYYGYTF.

The chain has TRBV11-1 and TRBJ2-5; no clear D. The CDR3 extends over 11 amino acids. Between the trimmed V and J ends, which lost 4 bases and 4 bases, there was a span of 4 bases. CDR1 is SGHAT and CDR2 is FQDESV in the germline V gene (reference sequence). The CDR3 reads CASSSTETQYF. The CDR3 coding sequence is TGTGCCAGCAGCTCTACAGAGACCCAGTACTTC.

This clone was detected once. The J gene is TRBJ2-2, the V gene TRBV5-1; 10 bases are shared with TRBD2. There are 15 residues in the CDR3. With V trimmed by 4 bases and J by 5 bases, 5 bases remained unmatched. Germline loops: CDR1 SGHRS, CDR2 YFSETQ. CDR3 amino acids: CASSPLAGGTGELFF. The CDR3 DNA reads TGCGCCAGCAGCCCGTTAGCGGGGGGAACCGGGGAGCTGTTTTTT. The full variable domain, its missing parts supplied by reference TRBV5-1 and TRBJ2-2, is KAGVTQTPRYLIKTRGQQVTLSCSPISGHRSVSWYQQTPGQGLQFLFEYFSETQRNKGNFPGRFSGRQFSNSRSEMNVSTLELGDSALYLCASSPLAGGTGELFFGEGSRLTVL.

The chain carries TRBV5-8 and TRBJ2-2; the D gene is possibly TRBD2 (5 bases). The CDR3 totals 17 residues. In germline, CDR1 is SGHTS, CDR2 YDEGEE. V shed 3 bases and J shed 4 bases, with 19 bases lying between them. CDR3 in DNA: TGTGCCAGCAGCTCCGCCTGGACTCAAACGGGCACCGGGGAGCTGTTTTTT. The encoded protein is CASSSAWTQTGTGELFF. The whole variable domain, filled in from reference TRBV5-8 and TRBJ2-2, reads EAGVTQSPTHLIKTRGQQATLRCSPISGHTSVYWYQQALGLGLQFLLWYDEGEERNRGNFPPRFSGRQFPNYSSELNVNALELEDSALYLCASSSAWTQTGTGELFFGEGSRLTVL.

The chain combines TRBV10-3 with TRBJ1-5, with 7 positions matching TRBD1. V shed 6 bases, J shed 7 bases, and the junction held 9 bases outside the gene matches. There are 14 residues in the CDR3. Germline-derived CDR1 and CDR2 are ENHRY and SYGVKD. CDR3 region: CAIRATGQGQPQHF. In DNA, the CDR3 is TGTGCCATCAGGGCGACAGGGCAAGGACAGCCCCAGCATTTT.

This clone was seen a handful of times. This chain connects TRBV7-3 to TRBJ2-3; weak D call: TRBD2 (5 bases). Germline V gene data show CDR1 as SGHTA and CDR2 as FQGTGA. V was cut by 4 bases and J by 5 bases, with 13 bases left in between. CDR3 length: 14 amino acids. DNA for the CDR3: TGTGCCAGCAGCTCAGGCGGGTGGGGAGATACGCAGTATTTT. Protein: CASSSGGWGDTQYF.

This clone was seen more than once but under ten times. This sequence joins TRBV6-4 and TRBJ2-5; no firm D call. V lost 3 bases, J lost 7 bases, and 12 bases lay in between. Germline values: CDR1 MRHNA, CDR2 SNTAGT. The CDR3 totals 13 residues. CDR3 amino acids: CASSEDLRGTQYF. CDR3 coding DNA: TGTGCCAGCAGTGAAGACCTCCGAGGGACCCAGTACTTC.

This sequence joins TRBV5-1 and TRBJ2-2; TRBD2 aligns across 13 bases. The CDR3 length is 18 residues. J lost 0 bases, V lost 2 bases, and 4 bases had no gene match. The germline V gene has CDR1 SGHRS and CDR2 YFSETQ. CDR3 sequence: CASSLTGTSGANTGELFF. The CDR3 DNA is TGCGCCAGCAGCTTAACCGGGACTAGCGGGGCGAACACCGGGGAGCTGTTTTTT.

The chain combines TRBV12-5 with TRBJ1-2; D is uncertain. V was clipped by 0 bases and J by 5 bases, with 19 bases between them. The CDR3 covers 17 residues. Germline V gene sequence: CDR1 LGHNT, CDR2 FRNRAP. CDR3 nucleotides: TGTGCTAGTGGTTTGGTTTTGTCGTTGCAGTTGATTTATGGCTACACCTTC. Its protein product is CASGLVLSLQLIYGYTF.

The CDR3, as DNA: TGTGCCAGCAGTCCCGGGACAGGTTATGAGCAGTTCTTC. Encoded protein: CASSPGTGYEQFF. The chain uses TRBV6-6 and TRBJ2-1; 8 bases fit TRBD1. The V and J ends lost 5 bases and 8 bases, in that order; junction bases with no gene match: 5. CDR3 length: 13 amino acids. Germline V gene data show CDR1 as MNHNY and CDR2 as SVGAGI (reference sequence).

This rearrangement joins TRBV19 to TRBJ2-7; TRBD2 is a possible D gene (6 bases). The CDR3 runs to 15 residues. CDR1 and CDR2 (germline): LNHDA, SQIVND (reference sequence). V was cut by 5 bases and J by 0 bases, with 14 bases left in between. The CDR3 DNA reads TGTGCCAGTAGTCGGAATAGCGGAGGCTCCTACGAGCAGTACTTC. Its protein product is CASSRNSGGSYEQYF.

The rearrangement joins TRBV5-1 to TRBJ1-1, with D perhaps matching TRBD1 (6 bases). This CDR3 comprises 13 residues. The V gene lost 4 bases and the J gene lost 1 base, with 8 bases spanning the gap. Germline-derived CDR1 and CDR2 are SGHRS and YFSETQ. DNA for the CDR3: TGCGCCAGCAGCCAAGGGGGGAACACTGAAGCTTTCTTT. It is translated as CASSQGGNTEAFF.